This TCR beta chain is drawn from a study of cytomegalovirus exposure and HLA in healthy donors. Study results and caveats: In a later analysis, parvovirus B19, influenza, CMV and Epstein-Barr virus appeared linked to several top co-occurrence clusters. A later analysis found that most CMV-associated TCR beta chains appeared HLA-restricted.

This PCR relied on a set of 60 Vbeta primers and 13 Jbeta primers. Generated by immunoSEQ multiplex PCR, the TCRdb table keeps only in-frame clones and is missing some. The sample includes around 180,000 clones, roughly 77% of them seen just once. The sample holds a few counts of this clone. Antigen unknown. The CDR3 has 15 amino acids. CDR1 and CDR2 (germline): LNHDA, SQIVND (reference sequence). The V gene lost 4 bases and the J gene lost 4 bases, with 13 bases spanning the gap. The chain links TRBV19 to TRBJ2-2; TRBD2 is a possible D gene (5 bases). Sequencing was done on a sample of PBMCs. The TCR originated in a woman aged 45-59 years in good health and CMV-seronegative. CDR3 residues: CASSTIDYTTGELFF. The CDR3 DNA follows: TGTGCCAGTAGTACAATAGACTACACCACCGGGGAGCTGTTTTTT. Full variable domain (missing parts from reference TRBV19 and TRBJ2-2): DGGITQSPKYLFRKEGQNVTLSCEQNLNHDAMYWYRQDPGQGLRLIYYSQIVNDFQKGDIAEGYSVSREKKESFPLTVTSAQKNPTAFYLCASSTIDYTTGELFFGEGSRLTVL.